This T cell receptor (beta chain) came from a study of TIL therapy for anti-PD-1-resistant metastatic lung cancer. Looking at the study overall: Most patients had lung adenocarcinoma.

Sequencing used immunoSEQ v3. Each library reached 1.5 million to 2.5 million read pairs, or about 5-6.5 million at deep level. TCRdb's copy holds only in-frame clones and misses some; the assay was immunoSEQ multiplex PCR. The sample yields about 26,000 clones, around 77% seen once. Described time point: pre-treatment sample, taken before nivolumab and TIL therapy. Pleural nodules or supraclavicular lymph nodes made up most of the excised metastases sampled. Adults with stage 4 NSCLC were enrolled in a phase I trial. This clone was recorded a few times. The antigen is undetermined. Study conclusions and caveats: Compared with baseline intratumoral T cells, expanded TIL cultures were more clonal and less diverse (around 5.7% vs 31%).

The receptor's source is a person between 30 and 79 years old with non-small cell lung cancer. Sequences were derived from tumor tissue, sampled at baseline.

The chain's CDR3 is CASSLGTGSEKLFF. The CDR3 DNA is TGCGCCAGCAGCCTCGGGACAGGGAGCGAAAAACTGTTTTTT. The V and J genes are TRBV4-1 and TRBJ1-4; TRBD1 matches at 9 bases. V gave up 4 bases and J gave up 8 bases; unmatched junction bases: 5. The CDR3 consists of 14 residues. CDR1 is MGHRA and CDR2 is YSYEKL in the germline V gene.